This T cell receptor beta chain emerged from a study of cytomegalovirus exposure and HLA in healthy donors. General study findings and limits: In a later analysis, HLA-C alleles had the fewest associated TCRs, DRB1 alleles the most. Altogether, about 160 TCR beta chains were recorded as cytomegalovirus-associated. Beyond CMV serostatus, there was no information to go on about immune exposure.

The CDR3 consists of 11 residues. V was cut by 5 bases and J by 7 bases, with 6 bases left in between. Germline V gives CDR1 SNHLY, CDR2 FYNNEI. The study ran its PCR with 60 Vbeta and 13 Jbeta primers. Authors' methods: In a later analysis, of 80 million to 90 million unique beta chains, 9 million to 11 million appeared in at least two donors. Repertoires were generated with immunoSEQ multiplex PCR, while TCRdb's copy carries only in-frame clones and drops some. V and J calls and clone size are as listed in that table; D and trimming were resolved from the DNA. In the table there are 200,000 to 250,000 clones, just under 85% of which are singletons. Notes on this clone: The antigen is not known.

J is TRBJ2-1 and V is TRBV2, with D uncertain. This receptor was obtained from a woman aged 40 to 50 in good health and CMV-seronegative. The sample was PBMCs. The CDR3 is CASSPRNEQFF. The CDR3 DNA is TGTGCCAGCAGTCCTCGGAATGAGCAGTTCTTC.